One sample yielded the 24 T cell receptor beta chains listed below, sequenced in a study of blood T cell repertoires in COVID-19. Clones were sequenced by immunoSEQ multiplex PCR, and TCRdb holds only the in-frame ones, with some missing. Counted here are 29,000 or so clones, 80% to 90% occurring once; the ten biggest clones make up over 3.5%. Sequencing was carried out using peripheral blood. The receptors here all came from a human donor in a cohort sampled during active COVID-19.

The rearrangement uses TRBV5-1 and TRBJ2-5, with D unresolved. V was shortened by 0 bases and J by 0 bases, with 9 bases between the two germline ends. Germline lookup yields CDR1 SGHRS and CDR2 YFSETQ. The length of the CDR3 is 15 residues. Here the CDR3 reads CASSLAQSYQETQYF. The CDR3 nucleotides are TGCGCCAGCAGCTTGGCCCAGTCGTACCAAGAGACCCAGTACTTC.

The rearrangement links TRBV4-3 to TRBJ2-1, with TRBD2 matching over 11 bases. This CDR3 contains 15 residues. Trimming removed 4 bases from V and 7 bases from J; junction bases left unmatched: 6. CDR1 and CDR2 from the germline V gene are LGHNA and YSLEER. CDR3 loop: CASSRGSGGANEQFF. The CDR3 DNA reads TGCGCCAGCAGCCGGGGTAGCGGGGGGGCTAATGAGCAGTTCTTC.

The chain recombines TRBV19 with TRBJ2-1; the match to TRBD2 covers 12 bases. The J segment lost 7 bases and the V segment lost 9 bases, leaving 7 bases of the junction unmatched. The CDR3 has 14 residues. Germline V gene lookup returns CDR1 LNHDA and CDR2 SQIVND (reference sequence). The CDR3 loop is CASRTSGALNEQFF. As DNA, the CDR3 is TGTGCCAGCCGGACTAGCGGGGCACTAAATGAGCAGTTCTTC.

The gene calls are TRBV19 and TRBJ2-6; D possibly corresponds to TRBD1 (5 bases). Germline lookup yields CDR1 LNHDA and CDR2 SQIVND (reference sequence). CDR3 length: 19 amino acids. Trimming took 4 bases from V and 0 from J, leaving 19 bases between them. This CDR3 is CASSRLPHRRSSGANVLTF. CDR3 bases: TGTGCCAGTAGTAGATTACCCCACAGGAGAAGCTCTGGGGCCAACGTCCTGACTTTC.

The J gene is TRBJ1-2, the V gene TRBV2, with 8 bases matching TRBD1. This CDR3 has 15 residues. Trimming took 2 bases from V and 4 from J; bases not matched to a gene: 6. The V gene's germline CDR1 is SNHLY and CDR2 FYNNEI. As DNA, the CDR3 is TGTGCCAGCAGTGAACAGGGGGCAGGACCCTATGGCTACACCTTC. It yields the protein CASSEQGAGPYGYTF.

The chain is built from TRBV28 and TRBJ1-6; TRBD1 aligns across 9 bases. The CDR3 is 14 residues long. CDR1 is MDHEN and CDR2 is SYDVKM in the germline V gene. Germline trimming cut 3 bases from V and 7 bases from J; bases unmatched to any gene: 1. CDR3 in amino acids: CASSFGQGNSPLHF. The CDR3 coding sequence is TGTGCCAGCAGTTTCGGACAGGGGAATTCACCCCTCCACTTT.

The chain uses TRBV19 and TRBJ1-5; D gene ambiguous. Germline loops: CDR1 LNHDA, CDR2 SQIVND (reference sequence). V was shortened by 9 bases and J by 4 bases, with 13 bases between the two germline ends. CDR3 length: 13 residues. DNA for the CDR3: TGTGCCAGGGCTCCGGTGAGGAATCAGCCCCAGCATTTT. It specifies CARAPVRNQPQHF.

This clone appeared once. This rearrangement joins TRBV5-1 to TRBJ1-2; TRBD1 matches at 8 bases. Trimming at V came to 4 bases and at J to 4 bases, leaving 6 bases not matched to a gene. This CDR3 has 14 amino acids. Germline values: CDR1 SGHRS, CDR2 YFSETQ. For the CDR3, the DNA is TGCGCCAGCAGCGAGGCAGGGGGCGGCTATGGCTACACCTTC. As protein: CASSEAGGGYGYTF.

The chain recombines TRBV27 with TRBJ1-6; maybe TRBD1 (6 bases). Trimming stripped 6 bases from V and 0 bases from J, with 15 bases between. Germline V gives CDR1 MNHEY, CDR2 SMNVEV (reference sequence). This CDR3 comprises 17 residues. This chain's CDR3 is CASRLGGGSSYNSPLHF. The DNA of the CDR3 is TGTGCCAGCAGGCTGGGGGGGGGCAGCTCCTATAATTCACCCCTCCACTTT.

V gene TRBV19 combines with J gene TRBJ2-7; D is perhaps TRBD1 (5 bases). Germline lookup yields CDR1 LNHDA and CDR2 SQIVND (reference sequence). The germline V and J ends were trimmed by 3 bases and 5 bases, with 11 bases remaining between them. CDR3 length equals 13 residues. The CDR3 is CASSIARANEQYF. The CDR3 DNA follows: TGTGCCAGTAGTATCGCCAGGGCCAACGAGCAGTACTTC.

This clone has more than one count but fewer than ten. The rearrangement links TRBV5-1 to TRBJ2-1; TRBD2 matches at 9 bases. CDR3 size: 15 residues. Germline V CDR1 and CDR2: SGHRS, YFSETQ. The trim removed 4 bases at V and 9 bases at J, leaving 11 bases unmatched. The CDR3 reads CASSGPGLAGGEQFF. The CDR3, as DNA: TGCGCCAGCAGCGGACCGGGACTAGCAGGAGGTGAGCAGTTCTTC.

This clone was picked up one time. The CDR3 DNA reads as TGTGCCAGCAGTACGGCCGACTCAGATACGCAGTATTTT. Translation gives CASSTADSDTQYF. The chain carries TRBV6-2 or TRBV6-3 and TRBJ2-3; D is unclear. Trimming took 5 bases from V and 4 from J, leaving 10 bases between them. Per the germline V gene, CDR1 is MNHEY and CDR2 is SVGEGT. The CDR3 runs 13 residues.

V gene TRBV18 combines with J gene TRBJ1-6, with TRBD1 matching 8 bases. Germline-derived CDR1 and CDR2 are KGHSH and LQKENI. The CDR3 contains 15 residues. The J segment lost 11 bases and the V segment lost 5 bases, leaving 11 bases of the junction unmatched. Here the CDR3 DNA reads TGTGCCAGCTCAACCGGGACAGGCTCTACGGCACCCCTCCACTTT. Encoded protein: CASSTGTGSTAPLHF.

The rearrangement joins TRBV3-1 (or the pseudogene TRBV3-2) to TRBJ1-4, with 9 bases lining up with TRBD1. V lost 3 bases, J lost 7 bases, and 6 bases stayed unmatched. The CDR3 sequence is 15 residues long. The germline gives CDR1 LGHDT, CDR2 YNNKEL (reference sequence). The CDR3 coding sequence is TGTGCCAGCAGCCAGTCCGGGACAGGGACTGAAAAACTGTTTTTT. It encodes CASSQSGTGTEKLFF.

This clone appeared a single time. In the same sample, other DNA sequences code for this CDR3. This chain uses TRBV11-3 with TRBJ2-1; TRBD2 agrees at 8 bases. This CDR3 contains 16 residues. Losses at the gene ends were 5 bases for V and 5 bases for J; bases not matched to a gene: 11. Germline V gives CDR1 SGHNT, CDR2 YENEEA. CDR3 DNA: TGTGCCAGCAGCCAACTCGGGGCGGGGGGCGACAATGAGCAGTTCTTC. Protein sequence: CASSQLGAGGDNEQFF. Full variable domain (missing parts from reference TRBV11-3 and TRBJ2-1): EAGVVQSPRYKIIEKKQPVAFWCNPISGHNTLYWYLQNLGQGPELLIRYENEEAVDDSQLPKDRFSAERLKGVDSTLKIQPAELGDSAVYLCASSQLGAGGDNEQFFGPGTRLTVL.

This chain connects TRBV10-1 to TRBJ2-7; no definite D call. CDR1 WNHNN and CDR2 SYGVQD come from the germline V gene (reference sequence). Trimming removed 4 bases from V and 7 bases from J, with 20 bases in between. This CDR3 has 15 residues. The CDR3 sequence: CASSVKQCQYYEQYF. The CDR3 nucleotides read TGCGCCAGCAGTGTCAAGCAGTGCCAGTACTATGAGCAGTACTTC.

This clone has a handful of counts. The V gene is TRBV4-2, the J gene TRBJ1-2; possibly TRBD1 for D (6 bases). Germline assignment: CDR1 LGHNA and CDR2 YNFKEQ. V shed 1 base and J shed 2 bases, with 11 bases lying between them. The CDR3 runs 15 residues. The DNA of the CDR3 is TGTGCCAGCAGCCAAGCCGAGGGACAAAACTATGGCTACACCTTC. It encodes CASSQAEGQNYGYTF.

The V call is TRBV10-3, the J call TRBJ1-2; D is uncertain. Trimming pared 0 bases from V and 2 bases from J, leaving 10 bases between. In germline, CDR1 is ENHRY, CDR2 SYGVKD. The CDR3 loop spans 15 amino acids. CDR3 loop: CAISESSYANYGYTF. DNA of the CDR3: TGTGCCATCAGTGAGTCTAGTTACGCCAACTATGGCTACACCTTC.

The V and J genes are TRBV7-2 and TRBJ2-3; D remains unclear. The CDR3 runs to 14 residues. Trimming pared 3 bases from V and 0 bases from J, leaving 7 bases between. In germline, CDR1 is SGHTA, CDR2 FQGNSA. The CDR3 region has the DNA TGTGCCAGCAGCTTGACTTCTAGCACAGATACGCAGTATTTT. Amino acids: CASSLTSSTDTQYF.

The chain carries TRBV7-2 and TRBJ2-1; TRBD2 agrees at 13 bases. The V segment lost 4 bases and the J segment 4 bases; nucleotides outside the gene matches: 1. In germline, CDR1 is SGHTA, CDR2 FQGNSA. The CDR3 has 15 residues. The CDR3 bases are TGTGCCAGCAGCTCGACTAGCGGGAGGTACAATGAGCAGTTCTTC. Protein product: CASSSTSGRYNEQFF.

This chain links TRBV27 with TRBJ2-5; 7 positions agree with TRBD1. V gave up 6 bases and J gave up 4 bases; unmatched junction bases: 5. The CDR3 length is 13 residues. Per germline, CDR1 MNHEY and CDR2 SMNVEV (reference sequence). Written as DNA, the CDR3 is TGTGCCAGCAGGTACAGGGGTGGAGAGACCCAGTACTTC. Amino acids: CASRYRGGETQYF.

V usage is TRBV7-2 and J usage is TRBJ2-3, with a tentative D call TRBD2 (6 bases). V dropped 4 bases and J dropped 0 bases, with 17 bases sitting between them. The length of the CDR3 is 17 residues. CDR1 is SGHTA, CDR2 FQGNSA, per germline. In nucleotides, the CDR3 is TGTGCCAGCAGCTACAAAGCGTCTGCGGGGAGCACAGATACGCAGTATTTT. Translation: CASSYKASAGSTDTQYF.

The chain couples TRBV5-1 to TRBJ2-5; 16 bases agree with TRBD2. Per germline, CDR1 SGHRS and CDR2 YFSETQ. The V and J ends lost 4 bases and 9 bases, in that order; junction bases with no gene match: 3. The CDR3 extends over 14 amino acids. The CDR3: CASSQGLAGGSQYF. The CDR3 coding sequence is TGCGCCAGCAGCCAGGGACTAGCGGGGGGGTCCCAGTACTTC.

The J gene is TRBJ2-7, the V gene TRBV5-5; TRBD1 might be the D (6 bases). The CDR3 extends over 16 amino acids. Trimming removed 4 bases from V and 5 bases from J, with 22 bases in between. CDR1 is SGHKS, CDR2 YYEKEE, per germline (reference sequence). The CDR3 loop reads CASSPTPVTGSNEQYF. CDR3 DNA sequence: TGTGCCAGCAGCCCGACCCCAGTGACAGGTTCTAACGAGCAGTACTTC.